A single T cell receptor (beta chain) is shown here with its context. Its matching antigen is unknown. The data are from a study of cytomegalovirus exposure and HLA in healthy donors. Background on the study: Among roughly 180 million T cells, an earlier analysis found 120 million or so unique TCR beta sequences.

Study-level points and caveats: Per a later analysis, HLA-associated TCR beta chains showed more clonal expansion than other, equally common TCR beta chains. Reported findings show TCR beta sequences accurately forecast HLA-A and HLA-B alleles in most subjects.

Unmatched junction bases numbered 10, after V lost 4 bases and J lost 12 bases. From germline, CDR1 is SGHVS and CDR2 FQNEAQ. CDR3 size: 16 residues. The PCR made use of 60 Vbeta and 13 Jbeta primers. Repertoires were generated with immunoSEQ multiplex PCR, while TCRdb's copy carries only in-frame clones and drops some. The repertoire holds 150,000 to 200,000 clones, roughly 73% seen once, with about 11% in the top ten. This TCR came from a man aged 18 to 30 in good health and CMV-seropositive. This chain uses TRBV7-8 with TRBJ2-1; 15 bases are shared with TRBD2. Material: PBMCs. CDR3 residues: CASSSREGLAGGVQFF. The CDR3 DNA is TGTGCCAGCAGCTCCAGAGAGGGACTAGCGGGAGGTGTGCAGTTCTTC.